The 21 T cell receptor beta chains below were found in one sample sequenced in a study of shared clonotypes between healthy human individuals. Positive CCR7 selection of CD45RO-negative cells yielded the naive CD8 cells, and terminally differentiated effector memory CD45RA+ cells were excluded. Measured with immunoSEQ multiplex PCR; TCRdb has only the in-frame clones, and not every one. The sample has about 650,000 clones, roughly 95% seen once. The sample was naive CD8+ T cells sorted from blood. These receptors were taken from a woman in her 30s in good health.

The chain links TRBV28 to TRBJ2-5, with D perhaps matching TRBD2 (6 bases). Trimming stripped 6 bases from V and 5 bases from J, with 19 bases between. Germline lookup yields CDR1 MDHEN and CDR2 SYDVKM. This CDR3 has 15 residues. The CDR3 DNA follows: TGTGCCAGCAGCACGATCTTGGCCGGGAGCGAGACCCAGTACTTC. Its protein product is CASSTILAGSETQYF.

This chain uses TRBV28 with TRBJ2-2; D remains ambiguous. CDR3 size: 17 residues. The V gene lost 3 bases and the J gene lost 0 bases, with 14 bases spanning the gap. Germline loops: CDR1 MDHEN, CDR2 SYDVKM. CDR3 loop: CASSFSSGHPNTGELFF. Written as DNA, the CDR3 is TGTGCCAGCAGTTTTTCATCGGGCCACCCGAACACCGGGGAGCTGTTTTTT.

The V and J genes are TRBV6-1 and TRBJ1-1, with D possibly matching TRBD1 (5 bases). The germline CDR1 and CDR2 sequences are MNHNS and SASEGT. Trimming stripped 4 bases from V and 2 bases from J, with 17 bases between. CDR3 length: 16 amino acids. This CDR3 is CASSGLVEGPNTEAFF. CDR3 in DNA: TGTGCCAGCAGTGGTCTGGTGGAGGGACCCAACACTGAAGCTTTCTTT.

The chain recombines TRBV5-5 with TRBJ2-7; 9 nucleotides line up with TRBD1. The length of the CDR3 is 15 residues. The J segment lost 5 bases and the V segment lost 4 bases, leaving 10 bases of the junction unmatched. The germline V gene has CDR1 SGHKS and CDR2 YYEKEE (reference sequence). CDR3 protein: CASSSGWDRVHEQYF. Here the CDR3 DNA reads TGTGCCAGCAGCAGCGGGTGGGACAGGGTCCACGAGCAGTACTTC.

This chain uses TRBV28 with TRBJ1-5; possible D gene TRBD1, 5 bases. Looked up from germline, CDR1 is MDHEN and CDR2 is SYDVKM. CDR3 length: 13 amino acids. Trimming took off 2 bases at V and 6 bases at J, with 8 bases between the two ends. Here the CDR3 DNA reads TGTGCCAGCAGTTTAGGGACGGGTCAGCCCCAGCATTTT. It encodes CASSLGTGQPQHF. The full variable domain, in which reference TRBV28 and TRBJ1-5 provide the parts outside the CDR3, is DVKVTQSSRYLVKRTGEKVFLECVQDMDHENMFWYRQDPGLGLRLIYFSYDVKMKEKGDIPEGYSVSREKKERFSLILESASTNQTSMYLCASSLGTGQPQHFGDGTRLSIL.

The gene calls are TRBV10-3 and TRBJ1-3; perhaps TRBD1 as D (6 bases). CDR3 size: 14 residues. V was pared by 8 bases and J by 4 bases, with 15 bases between. Germline V gene sequence: CDR1 ENHRY, CDR2 SYGVKD. The CDR3 region has the DNA TGTGCCATCCGGATGACAGGCAAGGGAAACACCATATATTTT. It codes for CAIRMTGKGNTIYF.

The rearrangement links TRBV9 to TRBJ1-4; a weak D match, TRBD1 (6 bases). The V gene's germline CDR1 is SGDLS and CDR2 YYNGEE. V gave up 4 bases and J gave up 8 bases, with 15 bases separating them. This CDR3 is 14 amino acids long. Here the CDR3 reads CASSPRGGEEKLFF. DNA for the CDR3: TGTGCCAGCAGCCCCAGGGGTGGTGAGGAAAAACTGTTTTTT.

The chain links TRBV28 to TRBJ1-4; no clear D. This CDR3 spans 14 amino acids. CDR1 and CDR2 (germline): MDHEN, SYDVKM. V was shortened by 3 bases and J by 0 bases, with 5 bases between the two germline ends. CDR3 sequence reads: CASSFSATNEKLFF. The CDR3 region has the DNA TGTGCCAGCAGTTTTAGTGCAACTAATGAAAAACTGTTTTTT.

CDR3 amino acids: CASSVLGNSYEQYF. The CDR3 DNA reads TGTGCCAGCAGCGTATTGGGCAATTCCTACGAGCAGTACTTC. The chain employs TRBV9 and TRBJ2-7; D is undetermined. This CDR3 spans 14 amino acids. V lost 1 base and J 1 base, leaving 9 bases between the germline ends. The germline CDR1 and CDR2 sequences are SGDLS and YYNGEE.

The chain links TRBV6-6 to TRBJ1-5; no definite D call. Trimming left V 0 bases short and J 0 bases short, with 9 bases between. CDR3 size: 16 residues. The V gene's germline CDR1 is MNHNY and CDR2 SVGAGI (reference sequence). CDR3 protein: CASSYSARYSNQPQHF. The CDR3 nucleotides read TGTGCCAGCAGTTACTCCGCCCGGTATAGCAATCAGCCCCAGCATTTT.

V is TRBV28 and J is TRBJ2-7; TRBD1 aligns across 9 bases. CDR1 MDHEN and CDR2 SYDVKM come from the germline V gene. The CDR3 length is 17 residues. The J segment lost 1 base and the V segment lost 2 bases, leaving 9 bases of the junction unmatched. The CDR3 DNA sequence: TGTGCCAGCAGTTTACCTGCTGGGACAGGGATATCCTACGAGCAGTACTTC. The encoded protein is CASSLPAGTGISYEQYF.

This chain joins TRBV7-9 and TRBJ2-1; possible D gene TRBD2, 5 bases. Deletions cut 6 bases from V and 4 bases from J, with 13 bases between. Germline loops: CDR1 SEHNR, CDR2 FQNEAQ (reference sequence). This CDR3 contains 14 residues. DNA of the CDR3: TGTGCCAGCAGAGCGGAATCGGATTACAATGAGCAGTTCTTC. Translated, it gives CASRAESDYNEQFF.

The rearrangement joins TRBV27 to TRBJ2-7, with D possibly being TRBD2 (5 bases). V gave up 2 bases and J gave up 4 bases, with 9 bases separating them. The CDR3 consists of 13 residues. CDR1 MNHEY and CDR2 SMNVEV come from the germline V gene (reference sequence). As DNA, the CDR3 is TGTGCCAGCAGTTTAGAACGGGGTTACGAGCAGTACTTC. It yields the protein CASSLERGYEQYF.

J is TRBJ2-7 and V is TRBV20-1; perhaps TRBD2 as D (6 bases). The germline gives CDR1 DFQATT, CDR2 SNEGSKA (reference sequence). The V and J ends lost 7 bases and 0 bases respectively, with 7 bases between them. CDR3 length equals 11 residues. The CDR3 is CSGTNSYEQYF. The CDR3 coding sequence is TGCAGTGGGACTAACTCCTACGAGCAGTACTTC.

CDR3 in DNA: TGCGCCAGCAGCTGGAGGGATGAGCAGTTCTTC. As protein: CASSWRDEQFF. This rearrangement joins TRBV4-1 to TRBJ2-1, with D perhaps matching TRBD2 (6 bases). Between the trimmed V and J ends, which lost 5 bases and 8 bases, there was a span of 7 bases. In germline, CDR1 is MGHRA, CDR2 YSYEKL. The CDR3 runs to 11 residues.

The chain links TRBV28 to TRBJ2-5; the D gene is possibly TRBD1 (5 bases). The J call may not be correct, given that the DNA end is closer to TRBJ2-7. CDR3 length: 13 residues. Germline V gene sequence: CDR1 MDHEN, CDR2 SYDVKM. The chain's CDR3 is CASSQGQTYEQYF. The CDR3 nucleotides read TGTGCCAGCAGTCAAGGACAAACCTACGAGCAGTACTTC.

The chain combines TRBV5-1 with TRBJ2-5, with D tentatively TRBD2 (5 bases). Looked up from germline, CDR1 is SGHRS and CDR2 is YFSETQ. The CDR3 totals 15 residues. Between the trimmed V and J ends, which lost 4 bases and 2 bases, there was a span of 15 bases. The CDR3 DNA sequence: TGCGCCAGCAGCGTCCGGACTGGACGACAAGAGACCCAGTACTTC. Translation: CASSVRTGRQETQYF.

The chain couples TRBV14 to TRBJ2-1; D might be TRBD1 (5 bases). This CDR3 is built from 12 residues. Germline values: CDR1 SGHDN, CDR2 FVKESK. The V end lost 4 bases, the J end lost 10 bases, and 11 bases lay between the germline ends. In DNA, the CDR3 is TGTGCCAGCAGCCTTCAGGGTTGGGAGCAGTTCTTC. Protein sequence: CASSLQGWEQFF.

V is TRBV28 and J is TRBJ2-7; tentative D call: TRBD2 (5 bases). Germline-derived CDR1 and CDR2 are MDHEN and SYDVKM. The CDR3 is 14 residues long. The germline V and J ends were trimmed by 5 bases and 1 base, with 12 bases remaining between them. Here the CDR3 DNA reads TGTGCCAGCAGTCGGGCGGAGGTTTCCTACGAGCAGTACTTC. As protein: CASSRAEVSYEQYF.

The chain has TRBV11-2 and TRBJ2-2, with a tentative D call TRBD2 (5 bases). CDR1 is SGHAT and CDR2 is FQNNGV in the germline V gene. This CDR3 region has 14 residues. V was shortened by 7 bases and J by 3 bases, with 12 bases between the two germline ends. CDR3 amino acids: CASTPGVYTGELFF. CDR3 DNA sequence: TGTGCCAGCACGCCCGGGGTGTACACCGGGGAGCTGTTTTTT.

This clone was seen more than once but under ten times. The rearrangement joins TRBV19 to TRBJ1-3, with 8 bases that match TRBD1. The germline gives CDR1 LNHDA, CDR2 SQIVND (reference sequence). After removal of 5 bases from V and 2 bases from J, the junction contained 8 bases not matched to a gene. The CDR3 totals 16 residues. Here the CDR3 DNA reads TGTGCCAGTAGTCTATGGACAGGGATTACTGGAAACACCATATATTTT. This gives the protein CASSLWTGITGNTIYF.